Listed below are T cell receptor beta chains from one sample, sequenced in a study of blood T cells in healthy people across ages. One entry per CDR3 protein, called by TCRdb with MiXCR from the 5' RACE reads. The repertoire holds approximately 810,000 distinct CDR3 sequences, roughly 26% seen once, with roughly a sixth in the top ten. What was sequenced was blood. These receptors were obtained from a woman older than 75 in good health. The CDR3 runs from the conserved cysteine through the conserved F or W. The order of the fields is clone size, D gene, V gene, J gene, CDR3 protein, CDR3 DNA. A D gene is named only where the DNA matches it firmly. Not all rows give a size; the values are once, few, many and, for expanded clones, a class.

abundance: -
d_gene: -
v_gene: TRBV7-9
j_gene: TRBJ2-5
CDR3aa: CASSLPRDFQETQYF
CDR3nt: TGTGCCAGCAGCCTCCCCAGGGATTTCCAAGAGACCCAGTACTTC

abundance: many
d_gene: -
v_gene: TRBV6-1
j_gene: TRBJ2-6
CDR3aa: CASTPTLGESGANVLTF
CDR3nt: TGTGCCAGCACTCCAACCCTCGGGGAGTCTGGGGCCAACGTCCTGACTTTC

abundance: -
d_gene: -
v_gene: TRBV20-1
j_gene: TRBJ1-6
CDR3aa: CSPTGRNSPLHF
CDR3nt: TGCAGTCCTACAGGGCGTAATTCACCCCTCCACTTT

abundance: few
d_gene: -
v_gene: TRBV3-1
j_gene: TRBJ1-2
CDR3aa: CASSQQPGTHAGYTF
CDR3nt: TGTGCCAGCAGCCAACAACCCGGGACTCATGCGGGCTACACCTTC

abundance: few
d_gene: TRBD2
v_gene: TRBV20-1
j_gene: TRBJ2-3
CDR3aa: CSAHGTSGGTATDTQYF
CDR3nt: TGCAGTGCCCATGGGACTAGCGGGGGGACCGCGACAGATACGCAGTATTTT

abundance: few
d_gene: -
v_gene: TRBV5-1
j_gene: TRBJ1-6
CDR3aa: CASSLNPGNSPLHF
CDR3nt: TGCGCCAGCAGTTTGAATCCAGGGAATTCACCCCTCCACTTT

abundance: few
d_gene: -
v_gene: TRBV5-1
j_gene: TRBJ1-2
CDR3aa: CVSKQQSGTGSHGYTF
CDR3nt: TGCGTCAGCAAGCAGCAGTCTGGGACTGGTAGCCATGGCTACACCTTC

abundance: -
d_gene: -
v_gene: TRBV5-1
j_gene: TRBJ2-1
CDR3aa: CASGSLGGSSYNEQFF
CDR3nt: TGCGCCAGCGGCTCCTTGGGGGGCTCCTCCTACAATGAGCAGTTCTTC

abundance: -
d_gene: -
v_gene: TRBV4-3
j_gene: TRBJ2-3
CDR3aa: CASSQGGRFGGTQYF
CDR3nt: TGCGCCAGCAGCCAAGGTGGTCGATTCGGGGGTACGCAGTATTTT

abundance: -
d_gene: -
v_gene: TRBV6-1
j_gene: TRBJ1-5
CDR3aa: CASSERGGGQPQHF
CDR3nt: TGTGCCAGCAGTGAACGAGGGGGGGGGCAGCCCCAGCATTTT

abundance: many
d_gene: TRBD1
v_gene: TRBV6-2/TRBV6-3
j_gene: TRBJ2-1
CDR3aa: CASRNTGGRNEQFF
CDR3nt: TGTGCCAGCAGAAATACAGGGGGTCGGAATGAGCAGTTCTTC

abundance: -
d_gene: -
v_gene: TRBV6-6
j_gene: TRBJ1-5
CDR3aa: CASSYVGRANQPQHF
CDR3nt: TGTGCCAGCAGTTACGTGGGCAGGGCGAATCAGCCCCAGCATTTT

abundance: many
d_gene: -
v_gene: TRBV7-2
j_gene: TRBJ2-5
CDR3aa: CASSLGVREEQYF
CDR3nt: TGTGCCAGCAGCTTAGGGGTGCGCGAAGAGCAGTACTTC

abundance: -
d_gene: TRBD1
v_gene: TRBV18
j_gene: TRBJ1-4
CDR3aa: CASSPPGTGDNEKLFF
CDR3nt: TGTGCCAGCTCACCACCGGGGACAGGGGATAATGAAAAACTGTTTTTT

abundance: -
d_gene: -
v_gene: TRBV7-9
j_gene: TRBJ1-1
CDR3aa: CASSSAEEGTEAFF
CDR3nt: TGTGCCAGCAGCTCTGCCGAGGAAGGCACTGAAGCTTTCTTT

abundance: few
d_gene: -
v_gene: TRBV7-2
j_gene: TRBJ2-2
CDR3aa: CASSLGAGFYTGGLFF
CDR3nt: TGTGCCAGCAGCTTAGGGGCAGGATTCTACACCGGGGGGCTGTTTTTT

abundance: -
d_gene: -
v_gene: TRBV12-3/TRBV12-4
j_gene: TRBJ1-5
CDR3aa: CATGTSNQPQHF
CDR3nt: TGTGCCACCGGGACTTCCAATCAGCCCCAGCATTTT

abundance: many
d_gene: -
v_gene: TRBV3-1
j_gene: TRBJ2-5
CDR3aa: CASSQQTAPAETQYF
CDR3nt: TGTGCCAGCAGCCAACAAACAGCTCCGGCGGAGACCCAGTACTTC

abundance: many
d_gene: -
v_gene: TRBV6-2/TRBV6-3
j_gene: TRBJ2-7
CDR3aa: CASIPTGGAYEQYF
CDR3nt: TGTGCCAGCATACCGACGGGCGGGGCCTACGAGCAGTACTTC

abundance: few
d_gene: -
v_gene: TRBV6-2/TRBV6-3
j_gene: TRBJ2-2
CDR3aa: CASNSPGKRATGELFF
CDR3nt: TGTGCCAGCAATAGTCCAGGGAAGAGGGCCACCGGGGAGCTGTTTTTT

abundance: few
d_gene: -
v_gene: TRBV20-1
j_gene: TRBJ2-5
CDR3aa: CSVARQGTQYF
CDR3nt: TGCAGTGTCGCCCGGCAAGGGACCCAGTACTTC

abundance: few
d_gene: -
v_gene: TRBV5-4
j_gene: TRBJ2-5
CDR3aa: CASSLELGETQYF
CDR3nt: TGTGCCAGCAGCTTGGAACTAGGGGAGACCCAGTACTTC

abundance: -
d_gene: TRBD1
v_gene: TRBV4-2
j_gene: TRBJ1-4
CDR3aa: CASRAGQGSGNEKLFF
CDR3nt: TGTGCCAGCAGGGCGGGACAGGGATCTGGGAATGAAAAACTGTTTTTT

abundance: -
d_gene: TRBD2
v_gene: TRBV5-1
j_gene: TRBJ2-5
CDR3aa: CASSLPRLAGVETQYF
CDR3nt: TGCGCCAGCAGCTTGCCGAGGCTAGCGGGGGTGGAGACCCAGTACTTC

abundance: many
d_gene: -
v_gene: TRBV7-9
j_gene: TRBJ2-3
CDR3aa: CASSLGVDTQYF
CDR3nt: TGTGCCAGCAGCTTAGGCGTGGATACGCAGTATTTT

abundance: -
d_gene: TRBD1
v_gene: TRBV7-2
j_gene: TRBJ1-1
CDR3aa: CASSQGQGNAEAFF
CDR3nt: TGTGCCAGCAGCCAAGGACAGGGGAACGCTGAAGCTTTCTTT

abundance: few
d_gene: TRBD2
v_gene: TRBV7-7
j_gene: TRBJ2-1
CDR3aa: CASSVLAGNEQFF
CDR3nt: TGTGCCAGCAGCGTTCTAGCGGGGAATGAGCAGTTCTTC

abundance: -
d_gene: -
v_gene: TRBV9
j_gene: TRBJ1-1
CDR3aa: CASSVVVGVGTEAFF
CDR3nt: TGTGCCAGCAGCGTAGTTGTAGGGGTGGGCACTGAAGCTTTCTTT

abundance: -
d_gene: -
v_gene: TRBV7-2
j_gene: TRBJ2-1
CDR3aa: CASSPGAHNEQFF
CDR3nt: TGTGCCAGCAGCCCGGGGGCGCACAATGAGCAGTTCTTC

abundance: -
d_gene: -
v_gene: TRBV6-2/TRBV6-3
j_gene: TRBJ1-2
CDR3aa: CASSSGQSGYTF
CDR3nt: TGTGCCAGCAGTTCAGGACAGAGTGGCTACACCTTC

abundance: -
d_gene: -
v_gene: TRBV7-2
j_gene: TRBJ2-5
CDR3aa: CASSLEVRETQYF
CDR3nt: TGTGCCAGCAGCTTAGAAGTTCGTGAGACCCAGTACTTC

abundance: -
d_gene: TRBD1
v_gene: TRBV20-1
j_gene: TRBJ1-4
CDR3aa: CSALTGSGEKLFF
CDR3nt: TGCAGTGCTTTGACAGGGTCGGGGGAAAAACTGTTTTTT

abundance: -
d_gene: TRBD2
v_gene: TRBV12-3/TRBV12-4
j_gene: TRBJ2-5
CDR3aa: CASSPRPGLAGILVETQYF
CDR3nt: TGTGCCAGCAGTCCCCGCCCCGGACTAGCGGGGATCCTGGTAGAGACCCAGTACTTC

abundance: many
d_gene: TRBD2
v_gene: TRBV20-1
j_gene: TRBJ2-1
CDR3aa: CSAPSSGGRQFF
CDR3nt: TGCAGTGCTCCTAGTAGCGGGGGGCGGCAGTTCTTC

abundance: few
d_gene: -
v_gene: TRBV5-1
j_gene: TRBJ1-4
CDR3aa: CASSLGIRANNEKLFF
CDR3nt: TGCGCCAGCAGCTTGGGAATCAGGGCAAATAATGAAAAACTGTTTTTT

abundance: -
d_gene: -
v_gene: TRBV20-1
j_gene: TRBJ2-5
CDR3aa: CSASLTNTETQYF
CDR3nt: TGCAGTGCTAGCCTGACTAATACCGAGACCCAGTACTTC

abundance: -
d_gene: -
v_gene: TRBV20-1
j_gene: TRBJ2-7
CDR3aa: CSHSRGNEQYF
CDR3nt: TGCAGCCACTCCCGGGGAAATGAGCAGTACTTC

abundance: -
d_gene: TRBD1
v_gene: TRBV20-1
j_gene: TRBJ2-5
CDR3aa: CSARPNQGAGETQYF
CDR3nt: TGCAGTGCTAGGCCTAACCAGGGGGCAGGGGAGACCCAGTACTTC

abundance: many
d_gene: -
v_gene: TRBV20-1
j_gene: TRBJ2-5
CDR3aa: CSARKFGGQETQYF
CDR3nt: TGCAGTGCTAGAAAATTTGGGGGGCAAGAGACCCAGTACTTC

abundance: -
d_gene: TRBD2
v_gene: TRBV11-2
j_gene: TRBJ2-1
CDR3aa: CASSTTSSGSYNEQFF
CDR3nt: TGTGCCAGCAGCACCACCTCTAGCGGGAGCTACAATGAGCAGTTCTTC

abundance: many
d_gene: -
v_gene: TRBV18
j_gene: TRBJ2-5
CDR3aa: CASSATRGETQYF
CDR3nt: TGTGCCAGCTCGGCGACCCGAGGGGAGACCCAGTACTTC

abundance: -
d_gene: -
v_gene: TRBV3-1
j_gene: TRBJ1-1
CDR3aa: CASSQTGVTEAFF
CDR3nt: TGTGCCAGCAGCCAAACAGGAGTCACTGAAGCTTTCTTT

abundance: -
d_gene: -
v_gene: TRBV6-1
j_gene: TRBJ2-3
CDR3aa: CAGKPGLSTDTQYF
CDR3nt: TGTGCCGGCAAACCGGGACTTAGCACAGATACGCAGTATTTT

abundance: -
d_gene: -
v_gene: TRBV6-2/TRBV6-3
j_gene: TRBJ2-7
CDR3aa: CASSREGSPAYEQYF
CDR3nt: TGTGCCAGCAGCCGCGAGGGTTCCCCAGCCTACGAGCAGTACTTC

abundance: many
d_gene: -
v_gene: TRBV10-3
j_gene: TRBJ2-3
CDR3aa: CAISGAPTDTQYF
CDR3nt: TGTGCCATCAGCGGGGCACCCACAGATACGCAGTATTTT

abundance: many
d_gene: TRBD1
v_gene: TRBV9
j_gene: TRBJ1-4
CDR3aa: CASSVGQGNEKLFF
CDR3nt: TGTGCCAGCAGCGTCGGACAGGGTAATGAAAAACTGTTTTTT

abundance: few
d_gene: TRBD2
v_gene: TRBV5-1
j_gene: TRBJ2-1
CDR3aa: CASSLGLAGFRNEQFF
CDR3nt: TGCGCCAGCAGCTTGGGCCTAGCGGGGTTTCGGAATGAGCAGTTCTTC

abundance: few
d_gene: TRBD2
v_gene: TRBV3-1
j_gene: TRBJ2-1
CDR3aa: CASSQAPGGGANEQFF
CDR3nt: TGTGCCAGCAGCCAAGCACCGGGCGGGGGGGCTAATGAGCAGTTCTTC

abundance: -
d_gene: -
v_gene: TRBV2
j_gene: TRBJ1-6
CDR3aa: CASRSRDGDNSPLHF
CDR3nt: TGTGCCAGCAGGAGCAGGGACGGTGATAATTCACCCCTCCACTTT

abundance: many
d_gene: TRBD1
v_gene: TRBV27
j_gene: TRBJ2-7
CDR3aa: CASSLAGTGSDEQYF
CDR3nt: TGTGCCAGCAGTTTAGCCGGGACAGGGTCGGACGAGCAGTACTTC

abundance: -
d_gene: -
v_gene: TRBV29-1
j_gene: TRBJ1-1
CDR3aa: CSGDRPFTEAFF
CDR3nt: TGCAGCGGTGATAGGCCATTCACTGAAGCTTTCTTT

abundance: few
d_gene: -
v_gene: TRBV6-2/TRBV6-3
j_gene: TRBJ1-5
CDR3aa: CASRTPTQGTRGQPQHF
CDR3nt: TGTGCCAGCAGGACCCCGACGCAGGGAACACGAGGTCAGCCCCAGCATTTT

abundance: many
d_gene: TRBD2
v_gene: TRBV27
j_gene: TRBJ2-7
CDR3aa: CASRGSGGNSYEQYF
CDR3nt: TGTGCCAGCAGGGGTAGCGGGGGGAATTCCTACGAGCAGTACTTC

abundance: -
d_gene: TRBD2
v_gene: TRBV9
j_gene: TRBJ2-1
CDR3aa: CASSALAGSSYNEQFF
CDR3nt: TGTGCCAGCAGCGCGTTAGCGGGGAGCTCCTACAATGAGCAGTTCTTC

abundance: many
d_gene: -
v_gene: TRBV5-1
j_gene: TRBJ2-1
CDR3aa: CASSFGDSAGHEQFF
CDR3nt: TGCGCCAGCAGCTTCGGCGACTCGGCGGGGCATGAGCAGTTCTTC

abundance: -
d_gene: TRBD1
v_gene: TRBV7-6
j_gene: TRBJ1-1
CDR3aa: CASSLIGTGVTETFF
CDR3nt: TGTGCCAGCAGCTTAATTGGGACAGGGGTCACTGAAACTTTCTTT

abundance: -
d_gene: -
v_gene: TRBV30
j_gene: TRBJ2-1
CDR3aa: CAWSVLVPNEQFF
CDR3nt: TGTGCCTGGAGTGTACTAGTTCCAAATGAGCAGTTCTTC

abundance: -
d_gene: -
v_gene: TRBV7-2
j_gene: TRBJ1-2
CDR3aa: CASSLDSRVGNEGYTF
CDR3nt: TGTGCCAGCAGCTTAGACAGCAGGGTAGGCAATGAGGGCTACACCTTC